This TCR beta chain was sequenced for a study of blood T cell repertoires in COVID-19. Study summary: Donors in the United States, Italy and Spain gave samples during acute or convalescent COVID-19. T cells, B-cell-depleted T cells, or PBMCs provided the cDNA or gDNA that served as material.

In this sample, this clone turned up once. Other DNA sequences in this sample translate to the same CDR3. Source study methods: Estimates of nucleated cell counts were drawn from the amplification of reference gene primers. Some clones are missing from TCRdb's copy, which holds only in-frame ones; the method was immunoSEQ multiplex PCR. The DNA gave D and trimming, while V, J and clone size come from that table. The sample includes roughly 250,000 clones, around 83% of them seen just once. The source of this sequence is a middle-aged man with acute or convalescent COVID-19. The sample taken for sequencing was peripheral blood.

The CDR3 protein is CASSQVIETQYF. CDR3 coding DNA: TGTGCCAGCAGCCAAGTCATTGAGACCCAGTACTTC. V gene TRBV3-1 (or the pseudogene TRBV3-2) combines with J gene TRBJ2-5; D is ambiguous. This CDR3 has 12 residues. With 1 base removed from V and 5 bases from J, the gap between germline ends came to 5 bases. Germline V lookup: CDR1 LGHDT, CDR2 YNNKEL (reference sequence).